The sequence of this T cell receptor (beta chain) was determined in a study of T cell repertoires in cytomegalovirus infection. This clonotype occurred a few times. Its cognate antigen is unknown. CDR1 and CDR2 from the germline V gene are SGHAT and FQNNGV. This CDR3 is built from 17 residues. The V end was cut by 2 bases, the J end by 0 bases, with 14 bases between. TCRdb re-called the reads through MiXCR, storing one row per CDR3 protein. Among about 570,000 distinct CDR3 sequences listed, 40% were seen once. The TCR originated in a human donor in good health (CMV status not recorded). Some clones in this sample may be carry-over from other donors' samples. This chain links TRBV11-2 with TRBJ2-1; D is possibly TRBD2 (5 bases). The source material was cultured PBMCs, sampled from culture after CMV antigen stimulation. CDR3 protein: CASSLSLLGSSYNEQFF. In nucleotides, the CDR3 is TGTGCCAGCAGCTTATCTTTGCTGGGGAGCTCCTACAATGAGCAGTTCTTC.